Shown below are 7 T cell receptor beta chains from a single sample sequenced in a study of T cell responses to AZD1222 COVID-19 vaccine. TCRdb's table, derived via immunoSEQ multiplex PCR, lists solely in-frame clones and lacks some. The sample yields 95,000 to 150,000 clones, roughly 84% seen once. Sequencing used peripheral blood, obtained on day 0 of AZD1222 vaccination. The receptors stem from an adult in good health.

This sequence joins TRBV9 and TRBJ2-7; TRBD2 matches at 12 bases. J was trimmed by 6 bases and V by 2 bases; bases with no gene match: 3. Per germline, CDR1 SGDLS and CDR2 YYNGEE. CDR3 size: 14 residues. The CDR3 DNA is TGTGCCAGCAGCGTCACTAGCGGGGGGCGCGAGCAGTACTTC. Amino acid sequence: CASSVTSGGREQYF.

This clone has just one count. The V gene is TRBV5-5, the J gene TRBJ2-7; 8 positions match TRBD1. The CDR3 spans 14 residues. Germline CDR1 is SGHKS and CDR2 is YYEKEE (reference sequence). Trimming took 0 bases from V and 2 from J; bases not matched to a gene: 1. The CDR3 loop is CASSLVGQAYEQYF. In nucleotides, the CDR3 is TGTGCCAGCAGCTTGGTGGGACAGGCCTACGAGCAGTACTTC.

The V call is TRBV3-1 (or the pseudogene TRBV3-2), the J call TRBJ2-1; D is perhaps TRBD2 (5 bases). CDR1 is LGHDT and CDR2 is YNNKEL in the germline V gene (reference sequence). This CDR3 comprises 17 residues. V was pared by 4 bases and J by 4 bases, with 20 bases between. The CDR3: CASSPTPPAARYNEQFF. CDR3 in DNA: TGTGCCAGCAGCCCCACTCCCCCAGCGGCGAGATACAATGAGCAGTTCTTC.

The rearrangement joins TRBV5-4 to TRBJ2-3; a weak D match, TRBD1 (6 bases). The CDR3 runs to 14 residues. Trimming removed 2 bases from V and 5 bases from J, with 12 bases in between. CDR1 and CDR2 (germline): SGHNT, YYREEE (reference sequence). CDR3 loop: CASSFAARGDTQYF. As DNA, the CDR3 is TGTGCCAGCAGCTTCGCGGCCAGGGGAGATACGCAGTATTTT.

J is TRBJ1-5 and V is TRBV6-2 or TRBV6-3, with a weak D call TRBD1 (6 bases). Germline V gene lookup returns CDR1 MNHEY and CDR2 SVGEGT. Between the trimmed V and J ends, which lost 6 bases and 4 bases, there was a span of 10 bases. The CDR3 extends over 13 amino acids. The CDR3 DNA sequence: TGTGCCAGCAGCAGGACAGATAATCAGCCCCAGCATTTT. This sequence encodes CASSRTDNQPQHF.

This chain joins TRBV7-6 and TRBJ2-1; 8 bases line up with TRBD1. V dropped 4 bases and J dropped 9; count of bases not matched to a gene: 14. The V gene's germline CDR1 is SGHVS and CDR2 FNYEAQ. This CDR3 is 16 amino acids long. The CDR3 reads CASSSRGQDRVGEQFF. The CDR3 nucleotides read TGTGCCAGCAGCTCTAGGGGACAGGACCGTGTTGGTGAGCAGTTCTTC.

This clone was counted only a few times. CDR3 nucleotide sequence: TGTGCCAGCAGTCCGAACGTAGGGACCCGTGGCTACACCTTC. Translation: CASSPNVGTRGYTF. This chain connects TRBV27 to TRBJ1-2, with D perhaps TRBD1 (5 bases). V was cut by 5 bases and J by 7 bases, with 17 bases left in between. Germline values: CDR1 MNHEY, CDR2 SMNVEV (reference sequence). The CDR3 contains 14 residues.